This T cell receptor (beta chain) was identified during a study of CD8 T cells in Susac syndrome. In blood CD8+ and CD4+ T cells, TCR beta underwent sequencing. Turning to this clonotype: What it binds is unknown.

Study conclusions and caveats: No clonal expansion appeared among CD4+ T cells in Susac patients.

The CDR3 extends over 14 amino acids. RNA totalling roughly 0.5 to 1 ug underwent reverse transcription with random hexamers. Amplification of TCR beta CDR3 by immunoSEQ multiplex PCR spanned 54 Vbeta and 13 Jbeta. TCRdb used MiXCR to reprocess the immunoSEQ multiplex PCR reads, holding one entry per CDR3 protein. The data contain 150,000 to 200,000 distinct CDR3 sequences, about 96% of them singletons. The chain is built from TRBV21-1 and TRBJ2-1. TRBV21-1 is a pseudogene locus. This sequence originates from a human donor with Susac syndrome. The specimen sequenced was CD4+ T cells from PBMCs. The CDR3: CASSNQLRLFEQFF. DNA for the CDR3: TGTGCCAGCAGCAATCAATTGAGACTCTTCGAGCAGTTCTTC.